The entry below describes one T cell receptor (beta chain). Germline CDR1 and CDR2: LGHNA and YNFKEQ. This CDR3 has 16 amino acids. V gave up 3 bases and J gave up 5 bases; unmatched junction bases: 6. The data originate from a study of blood T cell repertoires in COVID-19. Assay used: immunoSEQ multiplex PCR; TCRdb lists only in-frame clones, some missing. Of a few hundred thousand clones listed, approximately 92% are singletons. The receptor was derived from a man aged 18 to 30 who had recovered from COVID-19. The sequencing sample was made of PBMCs or T cells enriched from blood (not recorded which). The chain couples TRBV4-2 to TRBJ2-2; 10 nucleotides line up with TRBD2. CDR3 loop: CASSHPSGRGTGELFF. CDR3 coding DNA: TGTGCCAGCAGCCATCCTAGCGGGAGAGGTACCGGGGAGCTGTTTTTT.